These 21 T cell receptor beta chains came from one sample sequenced in a study of shared clonotypes between healthy human individuals. TCRdb keeps only in-frame clones here, not all; method: immunoSEQ multiplex PCR. The sample shows some 790,000 clones, 72% of them seen only once. The sequencing input was memory CD4+ T cells sorted from blood. Subset: CD45RA-negative fraction. The source of these receptors is a woman aged 30 to 39 in good health.

The CDR3 loop is CASSLTFTGELFF. In DNA form, the CDR3 reads TGTGCCAGCAGCTTGACCTTCACCGGGGAGCTGTTTTTT. The gene calls are TRBV4-2 and TRBJ2-2; the D is unclear. V was cut by 5 bases and J by 4 bases, with 8 bases left in between. The germline V gene encodes CDR1 LGHNA and CDR2 YNFKEQ. The CDR3 loop spans 13 amino acids.

A remark on this clone: Its ends do not fully match the called genes, so a read error is possible. This chain links TRBV7-9 with TRBJ2-1, with D possibly matching TRBD2 (5 bases). The germline V gene has CDR1 SEHNR and CDR2 FQNEAQ (reference sequence). The CDR3 has 15 residues. The CDR3 DNA sequence: TGCGCCAGCAGCCAAGATGTCGGACTCCCGCGGTTGCAGTTCTTC. This gives the protein CASSQDVGLPRLQFF.

This clone was observed a handful of times. This chain links TRBV19 with TRBJ1-2; possible D gene TRBD1, 5 bases. V was pared by 0 bases and J by 2 bases, with 7 bases between. This CDR3 comprises 14 residues. Germline CDR1 reads LNHDA; CDR2 reads SQIVND (reference sequence). As DNA, the CDR3 is TGTGCCAGTAGTATAGATAACAGGAACTATGGCTACACCTTC. Its translation is CASSIDNRNYGYTF.

The CDR3 nucleotides read TGCAGCGTTGAAGGCAGTCCCTATGGCTACACCTTC. Encoded protein: CSVEGSPYGYTF. The chain recombines TRBV29-1 with TRBJ1-2; D is unresolved. CDR1 is SQVTM and CDR2 is ANQGSEA in the germline V gene. The V and J ends lost 1 base and 4 bases respectively, with 7 bases between them. CDR3 length equals 12 residues.

The genes are TRBV10-2 and TRBJ2-7; D is possibly TRBD1 or TRBD2 (5 bases each). Germline V gives CDR1 WSHSY, CDR2 SAAADI. V lost 6 bases to trimming and J lost 6 bases, with 18 bases between them. The CDR3 totals 14 residues. CDR3 bases: TGCGCCAGCAGGCCTCCCGGGACCCTGTTCGAGCAGTACTTC. Protein product: CASRPPGTLFEQYF.

This sequence joins TRBV5-4 and TRBJ2-3; 7 bases are shared with TRBD2. There are 16 residues in the CDR3. With V trimmed by 7 bases and J by 0 bases, 11 bases remained unmatched. Germline V CDR1 and CDR2: SGHNT, YYREEE (reference sequence). The CDR3 is CASFTSSGTSTDTQYF. The CDR3 bases are TGTGCCAGCTTCACCTCTAGCGGCACGAGCACAGATACGCAGTATTTT. Full variable domain (rest looked up from reference TRBV5-4 and TRBJ2-3): ETGVTQSPTHLIKTRGQQVTLRCSSQSGHNTVSWYQQALGQGPQFIFQYYREEENGRGNFPPRFSGLQFPNYSSELNVNALELDDSALYLCASFTSSGTSTDTQYFGPGTRLTVL.

In this sample, this clone turned up a few times. V usage is TRBV6-1 and J usage is TRBJ2-3, with no clear D. This CDR3 is built from 15 residues. Trimming stripped 1 base from V and 1 base from J, with 9 bases between. Germline lookup yields CDR1 MNHNS and CDR2 SASEGT. The CDR3 region is CASSEDWGRTDTQYF. The CDR3 bases are TGTGCCAGCAGTGAAGACTGGGGTCGCACAGATACGCAGTATTTT.

This clone occurred many times. Other DNA sequences from this sample encode an identical CDR3 as well. The chain employs TRBV4-2 and TRBJ1-3; D not certain. The CDR3 is 16 residues long. Germline CDR1 and CDR2: LGHNA and YNFKEQ. V lost 1 base and J lost 3, with 13 bases in between. The CDR3 nucleotides read TGTGCCAGCAGCCAAGGGTTACACCGGGGTGGAAACACCATATATTTT. This encodes CASSQGLHRGGNTIYF.

This clone was seen a few times. V gene TRBV4-2 combines with J gene TRBJ1-4; D is undetermined. Trimming removed 1 base from V and 8 bases from J, with 11 bases in between. Germline V gene sequence: CDR1 LGHNA, CDR2 YNFKEQ. This CDR3 contains 14 residues. This CDR3 reads CASSQAARKEKLFF. CDR3 DNA: TGTGCCAGCAGCCAAGCGGCACGTAAGGAAAAACTGTTTTTT.

The gene calls are TRBV14 and TRBJ2-6; TRBD2 is a possible D gene (5 bases). This CDR3 has 17 residues. Germline CDR1 SGHDN, CDR2 FVKESK. Trimming removed 4 bases at V and 1 base at J, with 14 bases between. The CDR3 protein is CASSLQLGVSGANVLTF. CDR3 in DNA: TGTGCCAGCAGCCTCCAGCTCGGGGTTTCTGGGGCCAACGTCCTGACTTTC.

CDR3 sequence: CASTSGRREETQYF. CDR3 nucleotide sequence: TGTGCCAGCACTAGCGGGAGAAGGGAGGAGACCCAGTACTTC. The rearrangement links TRBV6-1 to TRBJ2-5; 10 bases align to TRBD2. Germline loops: CDR1 MNHNS, CDR2 SASEGT. V lost 7 bases to trimming and J lost 5 bases; unmatched junction nucleotides: 7. This CDR3 is 14 amino acids long.

This clone was seen many times. The rearrangement joins TRBV6-1 to TRBJ2-7; 8 bases map to TRBD2. Trimming removed 8 bases from V and 7 bases from J; junction bases left unmatched: 10. The CDR3 loop spans 13 amino acids. CDR1 and CDR2 (germline): MNHNS, SASEGT. CDR3 loop: CASSGLGSGEQYF. In nucleotides, the CDR3 is TGTGCCAGCTCGGGACTAGGCAGTGGTGAGCAGTACTTC.

This chain connects TRBV5-1 to TRBJ2-1; 14 bases line up with TRBD2. CDR1 is SGHRS and CDR2 is YFSETQ in the germline V gene. This CDR3 has 24 residues. J gave up 0 bases and V 1 base, and 21 bases lay outside the gene matches. The CDR3: CASSLSQGEARLAGGFSSYNEQFF. Written as DNA, the CDR3 is TGCGCCAGCAGCTTGAGTCAGGGCGAGGCGAGACTAGCGGGAGGGTTTAGCTCCTACAATGAGCAGTTCTTC.

The CDR3 sequence: CSATDRLGSYTF. CDR3 nucleotide sequence: TGCAGCGCAACGGACAGGCTAGGGAGCTACACCTTC. The V and J genes are TRBV29-1 and TRBJ1-2, with 7 bases fitting TRBD1. CDR3 length equals 12 residues. Germline CDR1 SQVTM, CDR2 ANQGSEA. J gave up 9 bases and V 7 bases, and 11 bases lay outside the gene matches. Complete variable domain (other parts from reference TRBV29-1 and TRBJ1-2): SAVISQKPSRDICQRGTSLTIQCQVDSQVTMMFWYRQQPGQSLTLIATANQGSEATYESGFVIDKFPISRPNLTFSTLTVSNMSPEDSSIYLCSATDRLGSYTFGSGTRLTVV.

A few counts support this clone. The chain employs TRBV1 and TRBJ2-7; TRBD2, the table's D call, lacks a check against the DNA. TRBV1 is given as a pseudogene. The CDR3 length is 16 residues. The CDR3 bases are TGCACCAGCAGCCCAGGGGCTAGCGGGATGGACTACGAGCAGTACTTC. This sequence encodes CTSSPGASGMDYEQYF.

V usage is TRBV28 and J usage is TRBJ2-7; no clear D gene. There are 13 residues in the CDR3. V dropped 6 bases and J dropped 7 bases, with 16 bases sitting between them. CDR1 and CDR2 (germline): MDHEN, SYDVKM. Written as DNA, the CDR3 is TGTGCCAGCAGAGAGCGTAGGGTAGGAGAGCAGTACTTC. This encodes CASRERRVGEQYF.

The chain joins TRBV7-9 to TRBJ1-2; 10 bases are a match to TRBD1. The CDR3 covers 14 residues. The junction had 5 bases not matched to a gene; V was cut back by 5 bases and J by 5 bases. Germline V gene sequence: CDR1 SEHNR, CDR2 FQNEAQ (reference sequence). CDR3 residues: CASSPRGQGYGYTF. As DNA, the CDR3 is TGTGCCAGCAGCCCGCGGGGACAGGGGTATGGCTACACCTTC.

J is TRBJ2-2 and V is TRBV7-8, with D unclear. This CDR3 region has 14 residues. Germline V lookup: CDR1 SGHVS, CDR2 FQNEAQ. V was clipped by 6 bases and J by 6 bases, with 14 bases between them. CDR3 coding DNA: TGTGCCAGCAGTCGTAACACAGACGCCGGGGAGCTGTTTTTT. This gives the protein CASSRNTDAGELFF.

The V gene is TRBV5-1, the J gene TRBJ2-3, with D uncertain. This CDR3 contains 13 residues. Trimming took 3 bases from V and 1 from J, leaving 6 bases between them. Germline loops: CDR1 SGHRS, CDR2 YFSETQ. CDR3 amino acids: CASSWWGTDTQYF. The DNA of the CDR3 is TGCGCCAGCAGCTGGTGGGGCACAGATACGCAGTATTTT.

The chain combines TRBV18 with TRBJ2-1, with a possible D match to TRBD2 (6 bases). The CDR3 covers 16 residues. The V end was cut by 4 bases, the J end by 4 bases, with 17 bases between. The V gene's germline CDR1 is KGHSH and CDR2 LQKENI. CDR3 region: CASSLTPGLGYNEQFF. The CDR3 DNA is TGTGCCAGCTCACTTACTCCGGGACTGGGATACAATGAGCAGTTCTTC.

The chain uses TRBV5-1 and TRBJ1-1; D not resolved. Germline loops: CDR1 SGHRS, CDR2 YFSETQ. V was shortened by 0 bases and J by 5 bases, with 11 bases between the two germline ends. This CDR3 contains 14 residues. The CDR3, as DNA: TGCGCCAGCAGCTTGGAGGGAAGGTATACTGAAGCTTTCTTT. Its translation is CASSLEGRYTEAFF.